The rows below give T cell receptor beta chains drawn from one sample of a study of shared clonotypes between healthy human individuals. Libraries were prepared by immunoSEQ multiplex PCR; TCRdb keeps only in-frame clonotypes and omits some of them. The table includes 2.3 million or so clones, over 85% detected once. Sequenced sample: naive CD4+ T cells from PBMCs. Source of these receptors: a man younger than 30 in good health. Some clones in this sample may be carry-over from other donors' samples. The CDR3 runs from the conserved cysteine through the conserved F or W. D genes are given only for firm matches. Size tells how often a clone was seen (once, few, many) or the class of an expanded clone, and some rows leave it out.

>TRBV10-2|once|TRBJ1-2|.
CATGTGGVGYTF
TGCGCCACAGGAACGGGCGGGGTTGGCTACACCTTC
>TRBV27|once|TRBJ1-3|.
CASSENLFRANTIYF
TGTGCCAGCAGTGAGAACCTCTTCCGGGCAAACACCATATATTTT
>TRBV11-3|.|TRBJ2-7|TRBD1
CASSSGGEGPYEQYF
TGTGCCAGCAGCTCAGGGGGTGAAGGGCCCTACGAGCAGTACTTC
>TRBV28|.|TRBJ2-5|TRBD1
CASRRRDRGPQETQYF
TGTGCCAGCAGGCGGCGGGACAGGGGGCCTCAAGAGACCCAGTACTTC
>TRBV5-4|few|TRBJ1-1|.
CASSLGVGSLNTEAFF
TGTGCCAGCAGCTTGGGAGTCGGCAGCCTGAACACTGAAGCTTTCTTT
>TRBV5-8|.|TRBJ2-6|.
CASLPRRGSSGANVLTF
TGTGCCAGCCTACCTCGCAGGGGTAGCTCTGGGGCCAACGTCCTGACTTTC
>TRBV9|.|TRBJ2-2|TRBD2
CASSVQASGDWANTGELFF
TGTGCCAGCAGCGTACAGGCTAGCGGGGACTGGGCGAACACCGGGGAGCTGTTTTTT
>TRBV10-3|.|TRBJ1-1|TRBD1
CATLLGEGAATEAFF
TGTGCCACCCTCCTGGGGGAGGGGGCCGCCACTGAAGCTTTCTTT
>TRBV30|.|TRBJ2-2|.
CAWRGRGYTGELFF
TGTGCCTGGAGAGGCCGGGGCTACACCGGGGAGCTGTTTTTT
>TRBV7-3|once|TRBJ2-7|TRBD2
CASSSRGGSEQYF
TGTGCCAGCAGCTCCCGCGGGGGTAGCGAGCAGTACTTC
>TRBV29-1|.|TRBJ2-5|.
CSVAELYQETQYF
TGCAGCGTTGCTGAATTGTACCAAGAGACCCAGTACTTC
>TRBV19|.|TRBJ2-3|TRBD2
CASSIAPTSGSSDTQYF
TGTGCCAGTAGTATCGCCCCGACTAGCGGGAGTTCAGATACGCAGTATTTT
>TRBV2|.|TRBJ2-1|.
CASSKQTVDNEQFF
TGTGCCAGCAGTAAACAGACAGTGGACAATGAGCAGTTCTTC
>TRBV27|once|TRBJ2-2|TRBD1
CASSGGRGTGELFF
TGTGCCAGCTCAGGGGGACGGGGCACCGGGGAGCTGTTTTTT
>TRBV28|.|TRBJ2-7|.
CASSSGLNPYEQYF
TGTGCCAGCAGTTCGGGACTCAACCCCTACGAGCAGTACTTC
>TRBV4-3|once|TRBJ2-3|TRBD1
CASSPQLRGTGGAPTSTDTQYF
TGCGCCAGCAGCCCTCAACTCAGGGGGACAGGGGGGGCGCCCACAAGCACAGATACGCAGTATTTT
>TRBV5-1|.|TRBJ2-1|.
CASSSPGRTTYNEQFF
TGCGCCAGCAGCTCCCCAGGGCGGACCACCTACAATGAGCAGTTCTTC
>TRBV6-5|.|TRBJ1-2|.
CASSYLGDGYTF
TGTGCCAGCAGTTACCTGGGGGATGGCTACACCTTC
>TRBV5-8|.|TRBJ2-1|.
CASSPGTYLYNEQFF
TGTGCCAGCAGCCCCGGGACATATCTCTACAATGAGCAGTTCTTC
>TRBV11-1|.|TRBJ2-1|TRBD2
CASSPWGLALNNEQFF
TGTGCCAGCAGCCCCTGGGGACTAGCGTTAAACAATGAGCAGTTCTTC
>TRBV5-1|.|TRBJ1-1|.
CASSLNSAEAFF
TGCGCCAGCAGCTTGAACAGCGCTGAAGCTTTCTTT
>TRBV28|.|TRBJ2-5|TRBD2
CASSRDRLAGGSGKTQYF
TGTGCCAGCAGTCGAGACCGGCTAGCGGGAGGGTCGGGAAAGACCCAGTACTTC
>TRBV19|.|TRBJ1-2|.
CASSLGLIGYGYTF
TGTGCCAGTAGTCTGGGCCTGATCGGCTATGGCTACACCTTC
>TRBV10-3|.|TRBJ2-5|TRBD1
CATGGQDERATQYF
TGTGCCACCGGGGGACAGGATGAGAGAGCGACCCAGTACTTC
>TRBV4-1|.|TRBJ2-7|.
CASSQDLLLGSGDIYEQYF
TGCGCCAGCAGCCAAGATCTTCTCTTGGGTAGCGGAGACATCTACGAGCAGTACTTC
>TRBV7-9|.|TRBJ1-4|.
CASSQTGGYNEKLFF
TGTGCCAGCAGCCAAACGGGAGGTTATAATGAAAAACTGTTTTTT
>TRBV5-1|.|TRBJ2-3|.
CASSLWRRDRDTQYF
TGCGCCAGCAGCCTCTGGCGGAGGGACCGAGATACGCAGTATTTT
>TRBV7-9|.|TRBJ2-3|.
CASSLEVWTDTQYF
TGTGCCAGCAGCTTAGAGGTATGGACAGATACGCAGTATTTT
>TRBV2|.|TRBJ2-3|.
CASSSDTSSTDTQYF
TGTGCCAGCAGTTCGGACACTTCTAGCACAGATACGCAGTATTTT
>TRBV10-2|.|TRBJ1-2|TRBD1
CASRGDWDRERGYTF
TGCGCCAGCAGGGGGGATTGGGACAGGGAGAGAGGCTACACCTTC
>TRBV2|few|TRBJ1-1|.
CASSVWAEAFF
TGTGCCAGCAGTGTGTGGGCTGAAGCTTTCTTT
>TRBV7-9|.|TRBJ2-3|.
CASTSTRPDTQYF
TGTGCCAGCACCTCCACCCGACCAGATACGCAGTATTTT
>TRBV11-2|.|TRBJ2-5|.
CASSLKETQYF
TGTGCCAGCAGCTTAAAGGAGACCCAGTACTTC
>TRBV7-3|.|TRBJ2-3|TRBD2
CASTLNGLAGDTQYF
TGTGCCAGCACCCTAAATGGCTTAGCGGGGGATACGCAGTATTTT
>TRBV19|.|TRBJ2-1|TRBD2
CASSPMAGGYGNEQFF
TGTGCCAGTAGTCCCATGGCGGGAGGGTATGGCAATGAGCAGTTCTTC
>TRBV2|few|TRBJ1-1|.
CASRDTGLTEAFF
TGTGCCAGCAGGGACACAGGGTTAACTGAAGCTTTCTTT